This record looks at one T cell receptor (beta chain) sequence and its context. The CDR3 consists of 15 residues. V was pared by 6 bases and J by 0 bases, with 14 bases between. CDR1 SGHVS and CDR2 FQNEAQ come from the germline V gene. Original processing notes: The assay estimated nucleated cells by amplifying reference gene primers. Data came from immunoSEQ multiplex PCR; TCRdb stores just in-frame clones and leaves some out. That table gives V, J and clone size, and the DNA gave D and trimming. The table has 70,000 or so clones, over 70% seen once; the top ten hold more than 20%. The record originates from a study of blood T cell repertoires in COVID-19. Study context: The samples span acute and convalescent COVID-19 from the United States, Italy and Spain. Sources were T cells, B-cell-depleted T cells, or PBMCs; the material itself was cDNA or gDNA.

Sequenced sample: peripheral blood. This clonotype originated in a man aged 65 to 85 with acute or convalescent COVID-19. The rearrangement uses TRBV7-8 and TRBJ1-1; a weak D match, TRBD1 (6 bases). CDR3 bases: TGTGCCAGCAGGGGGCCCACAGGGTTGAACACTGAAGCTTTCTTT. Encoded protein: CASRGPTGLNTEAFF.